These 22 T cell receptor beta chains were all obtained from the same sample, sequenced in a study of blood T cell repertoires in COVID-19. TCRdb's table, derived via immunoSEQ multiplex PCR, lists solely in-frame clones and lacks some. Of about 250,000 clones in the sample, roughly 88% are singletons; the top ten hold 27%. The specimen sequenced was peripheral blood. These receptors came from a man aged 40-49 years with acute or convalescent COVID-19.

This chain uses TRBV25-1 with TRBJ2-1; D might be TRBD2 (5 bases). V lost 2 bases, J lost 13 bases, and 15 bases lay in between. CDR1 is MGHDK, CDR2 SYGVNS, per germline. The CDR3 is 13 residues long. The CDR3 loop reads CASSEAGLSIQFF. CDR3 bases: TGTGCCAGCAGTGAAGCAGGACTTTCGATACAGTTCTTC. Drawing the rest from reference TRBV25-1 and TRBJ2-1, the complete variable domain is EADIYQTPRYLVIGTGKKITLECSQTMGHDKMYWYQQDPGMELHLIHYSYGVNSTEKGDLSSESTVSRIRTEHFPLTLESARPSHTSQYLCASSEAGLSIQFFGPGTRLTVL.

CDR3 coding DNA: TGTGCCAGCAGCCCTAGGGGGCGGAGCACAGATACGCAGTATTTT. This sequence encodes CASSPRGRSTDTQYF. V gene TRBV27 combines with J gene TRBJ2-3; 7 positions match TRBD1. V dropped 6 bases and J dropped 0; count of bases not matched to a gene: 6. Germline V lookup: CDR1 MNHEY, CDR2 SMNVEV (reference sequence). This CDR3 is 15 amino acids long.

This clone was counted many times. V usage is TRBV12-3 or TRBV12-4 and J usage is TRBJ1-1; possibly TRBD1 for D (6 bases). V gave up 6 bases and J gave up 5 bases, with 10 bases separating them. CDR3 length equals 12 residues. The CDR3 DNA reads TGTGCCAGCAGCCGAAGGGGGACTGAAGCTTTCTTT. Translating gives CASSRRGTEAFF.

For this clone: The same CDR3 arises from other DNA sequences in this sample as well. The V call is TRBV7-9, the J call TRBJ2-3; the D gene is possibly TRBD1 (6 bases). Germline loops: CDR1 SEHNR, CDR2 FQNEAQ (reference sequence). This CDR3 region has 14 residues. V dropped 5 bases and J dropped 0 bases, with 9 bases sitting between them. This CDR3 reads CASSLTGSTDTQYF. The CDR3 DNA is TGTGCCAGCAGCCTCACAGGGAGCACAGATACGCAGTATTTT.

The rearrangement joins TRBV4-3 to TRBJ2-1; no firm D call. The CDR3 is 14 residues long. Germline V lookup: CDR1 LGHNA, CDR2 YSLEER. V was clipped by 0 bases and J by 8 bases, with 11 bases between them. As DNA, the CDR3 is TGCGCCAGCAGCCAAGATCGCGGCGCGCATGAGCAGTTCTTC. It translates to CASSQDRGAHEQFF.

CDR3 DNA sequence: TGTGCCAGCTCACCCCGGGGGGGCGATTCACCCCTCCACTTT. It codes for CASSPRGGDSPLHF. The chain is built from TRBV18 and TRBJ1-6; a weak D match, TRBD1 (6 bases). V was pared by 3 bases and J by 8 bases, with 11 bases between. Per germline, CDR1 KGHSH and CDR2 LQKENI. The CDR3 consists of 14 residues. Filled out from reference TRBV18 and TRBJ1-6, the complete variable domain reads NAGVMQNPRHLVRRRGQEARLRCSPMKGHSHVYWYRQLPEEGLKFMVYLQKENIIDESGMPKERFSAEFPKEGPSILRIQQVVRGDSAAYFCASSPRGGDSPLHFGNGTRLTVT.

This sequence joins TRBV14 and TRBJ2-1, with TRBD2 matching 9 bases. The germline CDR1 and CDR2 sequences are SGHDN and FVKESK. The J segment lost 4 bases and the V segment lost 1 base, leaving 8 bases of the junction unmatched. The CDR3 runs 17 residues. CDR3 DNA sequence: TGTGCCAGCAGCCAAGGTAGCGGGAGAGAGGGTTACAATGAGCAGTTCTTC. Translation gives CASSQGSGREGYNEQFF. The variable domain in full, with the rest retrieved from reference TRBV14 and TRBJ2-1, is EAGVTQFPSHSVIEKGQTVTLRCDPISGHDNLYWYRRVMGKEIKFLLHFVKESKQDESGMPNNRFLAERTGGTYSTLKVQPAELEDSGVYFCASSQGSGREGYNEQFFGPGTRLTVL.

V gene TRBV9 combines with J gene TRBJ1-5, with D perhaps TRBD1 (5 bases). V was cut by 7 bases and J by 4 bases, with 15 bases left in between. CDR1 SGDLS and CDR2 YYNGEE come from the germline V gene. The CDR3 is 14 residues long. In DNA form, the CDR3 reads TGTGCCAGCGGCCTGGGGGGGGTAAATCAGCCCCAGCATTTT. Protein product: CASGLGGVNQPQHF.

This chain links TRBV18 with TRBJ2-3; D perhaps matches TRBD2 (6 bases). The CDR3 runs 14 residues. V lost 6 bases, J lost 2 bases, and 12 bases lay in between. Germline CDR1 and CDR2: KGHSH and LQKENI. CDR3 amino acids: CASSGVADTDTQYF. CDR3 nucleotides: TGTGCCAGCTCGGGGGTAGCGGACACAGATACGCAGTATTTT.

The chain uses TRBV5-8 and TRBJ1-1; D is possibly TRBD1 (6 bases). Germline V lookup: CDR1 SGHTS, CDR2 YDEGEE. Between the trimmed V and J ends, which lost 4 bases and 0 bases, there was a span of 16 bases. CDR3 length equals 16 residues. In DNA, the CDR3 is TGTGCCAGCAGCGTACCCAGGGGATATTTGAACACTGAAGCTTTCTTT. Translation gives CASSVPRGYLNTEAFF.

The rearrangement links TRBV9 to TRBJ1-1; 7 nucleotides line up with TRBD1. Trimming at V came to 0 bases and at J to 4 bases, leaving 9 bases not matched to a gene. CDR1 and CDR2 from the germline V gene are SGDLS and YYNGEE. The length of the CDR3 is 16 residues. The CDR3 region has the DNA TGTGCCAGCAGCGTAGGGCGGGACAGCTTCTTCACTGAAGCTTTCTTT. It encodes CASSVGRDSFFTEAFF. The full variable domain, completed using reference TRBV9 and TRBJ1-1, is DSGVTQTPKHLITATGQRVTLRCSPRSGDLSVYWYQQSLDQGLQFLIQYYNGEERAKGNILERFSAQQFPDLHSELNLSSLELGDSALYFCASSVGRDSFFTEAFFGQGTRLTVV.

The chain carries TRBV13 and TRBJ1-6; TRBD1 agrees at 10 bases. Germline-derived CDR1 and CDR2 are PRHDT and FYEKMQ (reference sequence). V lost 5 bases and J lost 6; bases outside the gene matches: 4. The CDR3 is 15 amino acids. CDR3 nucleotides: TGTGCCAGCAGCAGACAGGGGGCTGGTAATTCACCCCTCCACTTT. Protein sequence: CASSRQGAGNSPLHF.

This chain uses TRBV3-1 (or the pseudogene TRBV3-2) with TRBJ2-7, with 8 bases lining up with TRBD1. Germline loops: CDR1 LGHDT, CDR2 YNNKEL (reference sequence). The CDR3 contains 12 residues. Trimming removed 4 bases from V and 5 bases from J; junction bases left unmatched: 1. Here the CDR3 DNA reads TGTGCCAGCAGCCGGACAGGGAACGAGCAGTACTTC. Protein product: CASSRTGNEQYF.

V usage is TRBV11-2 and J usage is TRBJ1-2; possibly TRBD1 for D (6 bases). Trimming removed 5 bases from V and 7 bases from J, with 17 bases in between. Germline values: CDR1 SGHAT, CDR2 FQNNGV. The CDR3 runs 14 residues. The CDR3, as DNA: TGTGCCAGCAGCCCCACGCGGGGGGGCACTGGCTACACCTTC. It codes for CASSPTRGGTGYTF.

This clone was observed a single time. The gene calls are TRBV2 and TRBJ2-7, with TRBD1 identical over 10 bases. The ends lost 6 bases at V and 2 bases at J; junction bases unmatched: 1. The germline V gene has CDR1 SNHLY and CDR2 FYNNEI. This CDR3 comprises 13 residues. The DNA for the CDR3 is TGTGCCAGCAGCGGACAGGGGGCCTACGAGCAGTACTTC. The encoded protein is CASSGQGAYEQYF.

The V call is TRBV30, the J call TRBJ1-4; possible D gene TRBD1, 5 bases. Trimming removed 2 bases from V and 5 bases from J, with 9 bases in between. CDR1 is GTSNPN and CDR2 is SVGIG in the germline V gene (reference sequence). This CDR3 has 13 residues. Here the CDR3 DNA reads TGTGCCTGGAGTCATCGGGGGAATGAAAAACTGTTTTTT. Protein product: CAWSHRGNEKLFF.

This rearrangement joins TRBV19 to TRBJ1-1, with D uncertain. Trimming cost V 3 bases and J 0 bases, with 5 bases left between them. The CDR3 consists of 13 residues. The germline V gene has CDR1 LNHDA and CDR2 SQIVND (reference sequence). CDR3 sequence (DNA): TGTGCCAGTAGTATCAGTTTGAACACTGAAGCTTTCTTT. Translated, it gives CASSISLNTEAFF.

The chain uses TRBV7-2 and TRBJ2-7; 11 bases line up with TRBD2. Germline V lookup: CDR1 SGHTA, CDR2 FQGNSA. V lost 4 bases, J lost 6 bases, and 5 bases stayed unmatched. The CDR3 is made up of 14 amino acids. CDR3 sequence: CASSSSGLAGEQYF. The CDR3 region has the DNA TGTGCCAGCAGCTCATCAGGACTAGCGGGCGAGCAGTACTTC.

The chain has TRBV7-9 and TRBJ2-3; 11 bases line up with TRBD2. Germline lookup yields CDR1 SEHNR and CDR2 FQNEAQ (reference sequence). CDR3 length equals 15 residues. J lost 2 bases, V lost 5 bases, and 3 bases had no gene match. The CDR3 region has the DNA TGTGCCAGCAGCGCACTAGCGGGGGTCACAGATACGCAGTATTTT. Its translation is CASSALAGVTDTQYF.

V and J are TRBV1 and TRBJ2-3; the listed D gene, TRBD2, was not tested against the DNA. TRBV1 is flagged as a pseudogene. This CDR3 has 18 residues. CDR3 in amino acids: CTSSQVGCSGDEADTQYF. CDR3 in DNA: TGCACCAGCAGCCAAGTGGGGTGTAGCGGGGATGAGGCAGATACGCAGTATTTT.

J is TRBJ2-5 and V is TRBV5-4, with D hard to call. CDR3 length: 14 residues. Trimming stripped 0 bases from V and 0 bases from J, with 6 bases between. Germline values: CDR1 SGHNT, CDR2 YYREEE (reference sequence). The CDR3 sequence is CASSLVADQETQYF. The CDR3 DNA reads TGTGCCAGCAGCTTGGTTGCAGACCAAGAGACCCAGTACTTC.

Comment on this clone: The sample carries other DNA sequences with the same CDR3. The rearrangement links TRBV27 to TRBJ1-4, with D possibly matching TRBD1 (5 bases). V dropped 3 bases and J dropped 8 bases, with 10 bases sitting between them. CDR3 length: 13 amino acids. Germline loops: CDR1 MNHEY, CDR2 SMNVEV (reference sequence). The CDR3 sequence: CASSFSGFEKLFF. The CDR3 nucleotides are TGTGCCAGCAGTTTCTCAGGGTTCGAAAAACTGTTTTTT.